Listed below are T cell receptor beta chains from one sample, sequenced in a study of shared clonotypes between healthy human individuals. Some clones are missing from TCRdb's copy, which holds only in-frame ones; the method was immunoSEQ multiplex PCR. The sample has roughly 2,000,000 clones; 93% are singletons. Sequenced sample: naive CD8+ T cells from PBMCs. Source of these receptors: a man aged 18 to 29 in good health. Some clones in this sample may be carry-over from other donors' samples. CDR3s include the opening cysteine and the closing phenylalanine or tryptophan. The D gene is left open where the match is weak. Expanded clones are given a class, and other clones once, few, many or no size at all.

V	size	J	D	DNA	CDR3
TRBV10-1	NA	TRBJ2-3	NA	TGCGCCAGCAGCGAGAGGCCTAGCGGCACAGATACGCAGTATTTT	CASSERPSGTDTQYF
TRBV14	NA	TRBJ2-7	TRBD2	TGTGCCAGCAGCCTGGGGGGAGGGTTATCCGAGCAGTACTTC	CASSLGGGLSEQYF
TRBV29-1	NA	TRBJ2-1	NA	TGCAGCGGTATAGGGGACCACAATGAGCAGTTCTTC	CSGIGDHNEQFF
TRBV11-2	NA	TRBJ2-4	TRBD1	TGTGCCAGCAGCCGCACAAACCACAGGGGCAACATTCAGTACTTC	CASSRTNHRGNIQYF
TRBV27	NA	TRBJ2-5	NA	TGTGCCAGCAGTTTATCGTCTTCCCTGCTCGGGACCCAGTACTTC	CASSLSSSLLGTQYF
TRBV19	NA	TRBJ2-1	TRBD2	TGTGCCAGTAGATCTAGCGGGAGTTACAATGAGCAGTTCTTC	CASRSSGSYNEQFF
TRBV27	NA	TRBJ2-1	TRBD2	TGTGCCACCCTATCGGGGGGGGCTTACAATGAGCAGTTCTTC	CATLSGGAYNEQFF
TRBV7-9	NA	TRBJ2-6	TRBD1	TGTGCCAGCAGCTTCTCAAAAGGGACAGGGGGCGCTGGGGCCAACGTCCTGACTTTC	CASSFSKGTGGAGANVLTF
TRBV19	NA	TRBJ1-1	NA	TGTGCCAGTAGAAACCGGGACCTGAACACTGAAGCTTTCTTT	CASRNRDLNTEAFF
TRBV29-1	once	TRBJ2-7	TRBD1	TGCAGCGTCCCCGGGACAGGGTACGAGCAGTACTTC	CSVPGTGYEQYF
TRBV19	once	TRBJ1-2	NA	TGTGCCAGTAGTATCCAGATCAGGGAAACCTTTTGGAATTATGGCTACACCTTC	CASSIQIRETFWNYGYTF
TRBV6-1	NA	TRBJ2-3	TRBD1	TGTGCCAGCAGTACCCCGGGACAGTCCTCTCTTACGCAGTATTTT	CASSTPGQSSLTQYF
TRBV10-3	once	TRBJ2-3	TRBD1	TGTGCCATCAGTGGAACCGGGACAGGGACTCTCTATACGCAGTATTTT	CAISGTGTGTLYTQYF
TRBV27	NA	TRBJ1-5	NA	TGTGCCAGCAGTTCCTCTCAGGACAGAGGGGGAGGGTCTCAGCCCCAGCATTTT	CASSSSQDRGGGSQPQHF
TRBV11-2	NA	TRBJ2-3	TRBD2	TGTGCCAGCAGCTTAGTTGGCGGGAGTGGAGATACGCAGTATTTT	CASSLVGGSGDTQYF
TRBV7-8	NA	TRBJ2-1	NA	TGTGCCAGCAGCGAAAGGACTACCCTTTCCTACAATGAGCAGTTCTTC	CASSERTTLSYNEQFF
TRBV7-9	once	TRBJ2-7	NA	TGTGCCAGCAGCCCCAGGGGGGTCTACGAGCAGTACTTC	CASSPRGVYEQYF
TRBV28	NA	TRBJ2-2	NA	TGTGCCAGCAGTTTAGTACGGGGGTACACCGGGGAGCTGTTTTTT	CASSLVRGYTGELFF
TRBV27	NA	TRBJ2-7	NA	TGTGCCAGCAGTTTATCGGGGTGGGGCGAGCAGTACTTC	CASSLSGWGEQYF
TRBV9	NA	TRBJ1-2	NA	TGTGCCAGCAGCGTAGCAGGGTTGAGCTATGGCTACACCTTC	CASSVAGLSYGYTF